A single sample is the source of the 29 T cell receptor beta chains below, sequenced in a study of T cell responses to AZD1222 COVID-19 vaccine. The repertoire was sequenced with immunoSEQ multiplex PCR; TCRdb's copy has only in-frame clones and lacks some. The sample shows more than 95,000 clones, approximately 90% of them seen only once. The sequences come from peripheral blood, collected on day 0 of AZD1222 vaccination. The receptors come from an adult in good health.

The V gene is TRBV7-2, the J gene TRBJ2-7; D is possibly TRBD1 (5 bases). The CDR3 consists of 16 residues. V was shortened by 5 bases and J by 3 bases, with 20 bases between the two germline ends. Germline V lookup: CDR1 SGHTA, CDR2 FQGNSA. CDR3 nucleotide sequence: TGTGCCAGCAGCCCCCAGGCAGGACCCCAGGGCTACGAGCAGTACTTC. It encodes CASSPQAGPQGYEQYF.

The chain links TRBV2 to TRBJ2-5; 11 positions agree with TRBD2. Trimming removed 3 bases from V and 14 bases from J; junction bases left unmatched: 11. The length of the CDR3 is 14 residues. Germline V gene sequence: CDR1 SNHLY, CDR2 FYNNEI. CDR3 protein: CASSDTVWTSGFYF. The CDR3 bases are TGTGCCAGCAGTGACACTGTGTGGACTAGCGGGTTTTACTTC.

This chain connects TRBV7-6 to TRBJ2-7; 11 nucleotides line up with TRBD1. The CDR3 contains 15 residues. J was trimmed by 6 bases and V by 4 bases; bases with no gene match: 8. Germline V lookup: CDR1 SGHVS, CDR2 FNYEAQ. The CDR3 sequence is CASSSGTGGTGEQYF. CDR3 bases: TGTGCCAGCAGCTCCGGGACAGGGGGGACGGGCGAGCAGTACTTC.

This rearrangement joins TRBV5-1 to TRBJ2-7, with TRBD1 identical over 9 bases. V trimming: 2 bases; J trimming: 0 bases; junction bases outside the gene matches: 3. Germline V gene sequence: CDR1 SGHRS, CDR2 YFSETQ. CDR3 size: 15 residues. CDR3: CASSLQGAISYEQYF. CDR3 sequence (DNA): TGCGCCAGCAGCTTACAGGGGGCGATCTCCTACGAGCAGTACTTC.

The sample holds one count of this clone. The rearrangement uses TRBV20-1 and TRBJ1-4, with D maybe TRBD1 (6 bases). The CDR3 is 14 residues long. CDR1 is DFQATT and CDR2 is SNEGSKA in the germline V gene (reference sequence). Trimming cost V 3 bases and J 8 bases, with 16 bases left between them. The CDR3 loop is CSASEGGAGEKLFF. The CDR3, as DNA: TGCAGTGCTAGTGAGGGGGGGGCGGGAGAAAAACTGTTTTTT.

This clone was picked up one time. CDR3 in DNA: TGTGCCAGCAGCTTCGGGACAGGGCACTACGAGCAGTACTTC. Its protein is CASSFGTGHYEQYF. This chain links TRBV11-2 with TRBJ2-7; 9 bases match TRBD1. With V trimmed by 3 bases and J by 3 bases, 3 bases remained unmatched. Germline V gives CDR1 SGHAT, CDR2 FQNNGV. This CDR3 region has 14 residues.

This chain uses TRBV5-4 with TRBJ1-2, with TRBD1 identical over 8 bases. Trimming took 0 bases from V and 7 from J; bases not matched to a gene: 5. Germline V gene lookup returns CDR1 SGHNT and CDR2 YYREEE (reference sequence). The CDR3 runs 14 residues. The CDR3 is CASSLAGGGGGYTF. The DNA for the CDR3 is TGTGCCAGCAGCTTGGCAGGGGGCGGAGGTGGCTACACCTTC.

The CDR3 sequence is CASSRDSKDSPLHF. For the CDR3, the DNA is TGTGCCAGCAGCCGGGACAGCAAAGATTCACCCCTCCACTTT. The rearrangement uses TRBV11-3 and TRBJ1-6, with TRBD1 matching 7 bases. V lost 5 bases, J lost 8 bases, and 6 bases stayed unmatched. Germline CDR1 is SGHNT and CDR2 is YENEEA. There are 14 residues in the CDR3.

The rearrangement uses TRBV29-1 and TRBJ1-1; D unclear. V lost 0 bases to trimming and J lost 8 bases, with 7 bases between them. The CDR3 has 11 amino acids. The germline V gene encodes CDR1 SQVTM and CDR2 ANQGSEA. The CDR3 region has the DNA TGCAGCGTTGAAGATCCCAAAGAAGCTTTCTTT. Translating it yields CSVEDPKEAFF.

The V and J genes are TRBV11-3 and TRBJ2-1; 9 bases fit TRBD2. The CDR3 totals 17 residues. The J segment lost 5 bases and the V segment lost 5 bases, leaving 13 bases of the junction unmatched. Per the germline V gene, CDR1 is SGHNT and CDR2 is YENEEA. The CDR3 here is CASSPFRAGGGDNEQFF. The CDR3 DNA is TGTGCCAGCAGCCCCTTCCGAGCGGGAGGAGGGGACAATGAGCAGTTCTTC.

J is TRBJ1-1 and V is TRBV3-1 (or the pseudogene TRBV3-2); tentative D call: TRBD1 (6 bases). The CDR3 length is 13 residues. V gave up 3 bases and J gave up 6 bases, with 11 bases separating them. Germline V gene data show CDR1 as LGHDT and CDR2 as YNNKEL (reference sequence). The CDR3 sequence: CASSQGAGAEAFF. Here the CDR3 DNA reads TGTGCCAGCAGCCAGGGGGCTGGGGCTGAAGCTTTCTTT.

The chain carries TRBV6-5 and TRBJ1-4; D unclear. The ends were cut back, 8 bases at V and 8 bases at J, with 12 bases in the middle. The CDR3 spans 12 residues. CDR1 MNHEY and CDR2 SVGAGI come from the germline V gene. The CDR3 region is CASGGAREKLFF. CDR3 DNA: TGTGCCAGCGGAGGAGCCCGGGAAAAACTGTTTTTT.

The V and J genes are TRBV6-1 and TRBJ2-1; 7 nucleotides line up with TRBD2. The CDR3 is 16 residues long. After removal of 1 base from V and 3 bases from J, the junction contained 6 bases not matched to a gene. CDR1 and CDR2 from the germline V gene are MNHNS and SASEGT. The CDR3, as DNA: TGTGCCAGCAGTGAAGTGGGAGGACTAGACTACAATGAGCAGTTCTTC. It yields the protein CASSEVGGLDYNEQFF.

V is TRBV7-6 and J is TRBJ2-7, with 8 positions matching TRBD2. V lost 5 bases to trimming and J lost 3 bases; unmatched junction nucleotides: 12. Germline assignment: CDR1 SGHVS and CDR2 FNYEAQ. The CDR3 is 16 amino acids. CDR3 residues: CASSPSGGGPSYEQYF. The CDR3 DNA reads TGTGCCAGCAGCCCGAGTGGCGGGGGGCCCAGCTACGAGCAGTACTTC.

This clone has just one count. The rearrangement links TRBV7-9 to TRBJ1-6; the match to TRBD1 covers 8 bases. From germline, CDR1 is SEHNR and CDR2 FQNEAQ (reference sequence). V dropped 5 bases and J dropped 10; count of bases not matched to a gene: 13. The CDR3 length is 16 residues. The CDR3 loop is CASSTRDRWGGSPLHF. CDR3 bases: TGTGCCAGCAGCACCCGGGACAGGTGGGGGGGGTCACCCCTCCACTTT.

This clone has more than one count but fewer than ten. The chain is built from TRBV21-1 and TRBJ1-4; TRBD1 reflects the table's D call only, with no check against the DNA. TRBV21-1 is deemed a pseudogene. The CDR3 consists of 15 residues. In DNA form, the CDR3 reads TGTGCCAGCAGCCCGGGTCGGACAGGTCGGGAAAAACTGTTTTTT. Its protein is CASSPGRTGREKLFF.

The chain couples TRBV18 to TRBJ1-6; no reliable D call. The V end was cut by 6 bases, the J end by 7 bases, with 13 bases between. This CDR3 contains 14 residues. Germline values: CDR1 KGHSH, CDR2 LQKENI. The CDR3 DNA reads as TGTGCCAGCTCGCTGGACGGAAAGAATTCACCCCTCCACTTT. It codes for CASSLDGKNSPLHF.

The chain joins TRBV4-3 to TRBJ2-2, with 7 bases identical to TRBD1. Germline CDR1 LGHNA, CDR2 YSLEER. The CDR3 runs to 16 residues. After removal of 3 bases from V and 6 bases from J, the junction contained 10 bases not matched to a gene. This chain's CDR3 is CASSQTGYRASGELFF. CDR3 coding DNA: TGCGCCAGCAGCCAGACAGGGTATAGGGCTTCCGGGGAGCTGTTTTTT.

The chain carries TRBV19 and TRBJ1-2; no reliable D call. Germline V gives CDR1 LNHDA, CDR2 SQIVND (reference sequence). Trimming removed 4 bases from V and 2 bases from J, with 8 bases in between. The CDR3 sequence is 13 residues long. The CDR3 here is CASSTGFNYGYTF. The CDR3 DNA sequence: TGTGCCAGTAGTACTGGTTTCAACTATGGCTACACCTTC.

The J gene is TRBJ1-2, the V gene TRBV28, with D unresolved. From germline, CDR1 is MDHEN and CDR2 SYDVKM. The CDR3 spans 14 residues. Trimming left V 4 bases short and J 4 bases short, with 13 bases between. CDR3 sequence (DNA): TGTGCCAGCAGTTCCCGAGGGTTAAGCTATGGCTACACCTTC. Its protein product is CASSSRGLSYGYTF.

The rearrangement joins TRBV6-5 to TRBJ1-3; 7 bases are a match to TRBD1. Germline CDR1 MNHEY, CDR2 SVGAGI. V lost 6 bases to trimming and J lost 5 bases; unmatched junction nucleotides: 10. The CDR3 covers 15 residues. The CDR3 loop is CASSRPGQERNTIYF. In DNA, the CDR3 is TGTGCCAGCAGCCGCCCCGGACAGGAACGAAACACCATATATTTT.

The rearrangement uses TRBV10-3 and TRBJ1-5, with TRBD1 matching over 7 bases. Germline V gives CDR1 ENHRY, CDR2 SYGVKD. The CDR3 is made up of 15 amino acids. V lost 0 bases and J lost 5; bases outside the gene matches: 4. The CDR3 DNA follows: TGTGCCATCAGTGAGTCGAGGGACAGCCATCAGCCCCAGCATTTT. It codes for CAISESRDSHQPQHF.

This chain connects TRBV19 to TRBJ2-1; D call uncertain. V lost 8 bases and J 10 bases, leaving 18 bases between the germline ends. Germline CDR1 and CDR2: LNHDA and SQIVND (reference sequence). This CDR3 is built from 13 residues. The CDR3 region is CASAPQPVREQFF. CDR3 DNA: TGTGCCAGTGCGCCCCAGCCCGTACGGGAGCAGTTCTTC.

The V and J genes are TRBV19 and TRBJ2-2; the match to TRBD1 covers 9 bases. The CDR3 extends over 17 amino acids. The germline V gene encodes CDR1 LNHDA and CDR2 SQIVND (reference sequence). With 3 bases clipped from V and 4 bases from J, the junction kept 9 bases outside the gene matches. As DNA, the CDR3 is TGTGCCAGTAGTATGAAGGGACAGGGAAGACCCACCGGGGAGCTGTTTTTT. Its protein product is CASSMKGQGRPTGELFF.

The rearrangement joins TRBV19 to TRBJ2-5, with 7 positions matching TRBD1. V shed 5 bases and J 4 bases; nucleotides not matched to a gene: 7. Germline-derived CDR1 and CDR2 are LNHDA and SQIVND (reference sequence). The CDR3 length is 14 residues. The CDR3 sequence: CASSLQGLRETQYF. CDR3 nucleotide sequence: TGTGCCAGTAGTCTACAGGGGTTGCGAGAGACCCAGTACTTC.

V and J are TRBV7-9 and TRBJ1-6, with 8 bases matching TRBD1. Germline CDR1 SEHNR, CDR2 FQNEAQ (reference sequence). This CDR3 region has 14 residues. With 6 bases clipped from V and 6 bases from J, the junction kept 4 bases outside the gene matches. CDR3 bases: TGTGCCAGCAGTAGGGGACAGGTTAATTCACCCCTCCACTTT. Protein sequence: CASSRGQVNSPLHF.

The chain has TRBV6-2 or TRBV6-3 and TRBJ1-2; D remains unclear. The germline gives CDR1 MNHEY, CDR2 SVGEGT. This CDR3 has 11 amino acids. V was shortened by 5 bases and J by 4 bases, with 5 bases between the two germline ends. The CDR3 DNA reads as TGTGCCAGCAGTGCCTCCTATGGCTACACCTTC. Translating it yields CASSASYGYTF.

The genes are TRBV18 and TRBJ2-5; 13 nucleotides agree with TRBD2. V trimming: 3 bases; J trimming: 4 bases; junction bases outside the gene matches: 2. Germline-derived CDR1 and CDR2 are KGHSH and LQKENI. CDR3 length equals 15 residues. The CDR3 DNA sequence: TGTGCCAGCTCACCGGGACTAGCGGGACGAGAGACCCAGTACTTC. As protein: CASSPGLAGRETQYF.

The rearrangement uses TRBV28 and TRBJ1-1; TRBD1 matches 12 bases. Germline V gene lookup returns CDR1 MDHEN and CDR2 SYDVKM. V shed 5 bases, J shed 2 bases, and the junction held 9 bases outside the gene matches. The CDR3 sequence is 17 residues long. In nucleotides, the CDR3 is TGTGCCAGCAGTCCCTTCCGGGACAGGGGGCATAACACTGAAGCTTTCTTT. It yields the protein CASSPFRDRGHNTEAFF.